The 21 T cell receptor beta chains given below trace back to one sample, sequenced in a study of cytomegalovirus exposure and HLA in healthy donors. A multiplex PCR was run with 60 Vbeta primers and 13 Jbeta primers. The assay was immunoSEQ multiplex PCR, and TCRdb's table has in-frame clones only and misses some. The table shows over 75,000 clones, with about nine tenths occurring only once. Sequences were obtained from PBMCs. These receptors were collected from a man aged 25-45 years in good health and CMV-seropositive.

This rearrangement joins TRBV4-1 to TRBJ2-5, with 15 bases fitting TRBD2. The germline gives CDR1 MGHRA, CDR2 YSYEKL. The CDR3 is 20 residues long. Unmatched junction bases numbered 17, after V lost 5 bases and J lost 4 bases. CDR3 loop: CASSTHRDRTSGRARETQYF. CDR3 bases: TGCGCCAGCAGCACTCACAGGGACCGGACTAGCGGGAGGGCGCGAGAGACCCAGTACTTC.

The chain carries TRBV19 and TRBJ2-3, with 13 nucleotides matching TRBD2. This CDR3 is built from 18 residues. CDR1 and CDR2 from the germline V gene are LNHDA and SQIVND (reference sequence). V lost 5 bases, J lost 4 bases, and 12 bases stayed unmatched. The CDR3 bases are TGTGCCAGTAGTTGGTCCCACTCACTAGCGGGAGGGGCAGATACGCAGTATTTT. Its protein product is CASSWSHSLAGGADTQYF.

This clone appeared once. The gene calls are TRBV7-8 and TRBJ2-3; 7 bases agree with TRBD1. The CDR3 has 14 amino acids. The junction had 5 bases not matched to a gene; V was cut back by 8 bases and J by 0 bases. Germline V gene data show CDR1 as SGHVS and CDR2 as FQNEAQ. CDR3 amino acids: CASGSQGSTDTQYF. CDR3 bases: TGTGCCAGCGGATCACAGGGGAGCACAGATACGCAGTATTTT. The entire variable domain, with the rest obtained from reference TRBV7-8 and TRBJ2-3, is as follows: GAGVSQSPRYKVAKRGQDVALRCDPISGHVSLFWYQQALGQGPEFLTYFQNEAQLDKSGLPSDRFFAERPEGSVSTLKIQRTQQEDSAVYLCASGSQGSTDTQYFGPGTRLTVL.

The gene calls are TRBV29-1 and TRBJ2-5, with TRBD1 matching 9 bases. J gave up 1 base and V 6 bases, and 0 bases lay outside the gene matches. This CDR3 is 12 amino acids long. Germline V gene lookup returns CDR1 SQVTM and CDR2 ANQGSEA. CDR3 sequence: CSVGQGQETQYF. CDR3 DNA: TGCAGCGTGGGACAGGGCCAAGAGACCCAGTACTTC.

The J gene is TRBJ2-7, the V gene TRBV28, with 9 bases identical to TRBD1. Germline V gives CDR1 MDHEN, CDR2 SYDVKM. This CDR3 region has 16 residues. Trimming at V came to 6 bases and at J to 5 bases, leaving 14 bases not matched to a gene. CDR3 nucleotide sequence: TGTGCCAGCAGCCGGCTTCCGGGACAGGGCATCCACGAGCAGTACTTC. It yields the protein CASSRLPGQGIHEQYF.

V gene TRBV7-3 combines with J gene TRBJ2-1; TRBD2 matches 7 bases. V trimming: 3 bases; J trimming: 5 bases; junction bases outside the gene matches: 1. CDR1 SGHTA and CDR2 FQGTGA come from the germline V gene. The CDR3 runs to 13 residues. The CDR3 sequence is CASSLGTNNEQFF. The CDR3 DNA reads TGTGCCAGCAGCTTGGGGACTAACAATGAGCAGTTCTTC.

The chain carries TRBV2 and TRBJ2-1, with 9 nucleotides matching TRBD2. CDR1 and CDR2 (germline): SNHLY, FYNNEI. The CDR3 loop spans 14 amino acids. After removal of 1 base from V and 8 bases from J, the junction contained 3 bases not matched to a gene. CDR3 coding DNA: TGTGCCAGCAGTGAAGGTCTAGCGGGATATGAGCAGTTCTTC. Amino acids: CASSEGLAGYEQFF. Drawing the rest from reference TRBV2 and TRBJ2-1, the complete variable domain is EPEVTQTPSHQVTQMGQEVILRCVPISNHLYFYWYRQILGQKVEFLVSFYNNEISEKSEIFDDQFSVERPDGSNFTLKIRSTKLEDSAMYFCASSEGLAGYEQFFGPGTRLTVL.

The V gene is TRBV7-2, the J gene TRBJ1-5; 7 bases align to TRBD1. With 7 bases clipped from V and 2 bases from J, the junction kept 5 bases outside the gene matches. Per germline, CDR1 SGHTA and CDR2 FQGNSA. This CDR3 has 14 residues. The CDR3 bases are TGTGCCAGCACCCCCGGACAGGGCAATCAGCCCCAGCATTTT. Protein product: CASTPGQGNQPQHF.

The chain is built from TRBV29-1 and TRBJ1-2; D is possibly TRBD1 (6 bases). V was trimmed by 2 bases and J by 8 bases, leaving 12 bases between them. This CDR3 comprises 12 residues. Germline CDR1 reads SQVTM; CDR2 reads ANQGSEA. As DNA, the CDR3 is TGCAGCGTTGAACGAACAGGGAAAGGCTACACCTTC. It translates to CSVERTGKGYTF.

This chain connects TRBV14 to TRBJ2-6; D unresolved. V shed 2 bases and J shed 0 bases, with 2 bases lying between them. CDR1 and CDR2 from the germline V gene are SGHDN and FVKESK. The CDR3 has 14 residues. The CDR3 region is CASSQRSGANVLTF. CDR3 sequence (DNA): TGTGCCAGCAGCCAACGCTCTGGGGCCAACGTCCTGACTTTC.

The V and J genes are TRBV15 and TRBJ1-5; TRBD1 agrees at 8 bases. This CDR3 comprises 14 residues. V dropped 1 base and J dropped 7; count of bases not matched to a gene: 3. Germline CDR1 LNHNV, CDR2 YYDKDF (reference sequence). The CDR3 nucleotides read TGTGCCACCAGCAGAGCAGGGGGCTGGCAGCCCCAGCATTTT. Protein sequence: CATSRAGGWQPQHF.

This clone was detected only once. The chain uses TRBV7-8 and TRBJ2-1, with D possibly matching TRBD1 (6 bases). CDR3 length equals 15 residues. Germline V lookup: CDR1 SGHVS, CDR2 FQNEAQ. V lost 1 base and J 8 bases, leaving 15 bases between the germline ends. The CDR3 spells CASSLGAGTNDEQFF. DNA of the CDR3: TGTGCCAGCAGCTTAGGGGCCGGGACAAATGATGAGCAGTTCTTC.

Only one count was recorded for this clone. The chain is built from TRBV5-1 and TRBJ2-6; a weak D match, TRBD1 (6 bases). Germline CDR1 is SGHRS and CDR2 is YFSETQ. The ends were cut back, 0 bases at V and 2 bases at J, with 12 bases in the middle. The CDR3 covers 17 residues. The CDR3 DNA is TGCGCCAGCAGCTTGGGACAGGCTGCAGCTGGGGCCAACGTCCTGACTTTC. Protein sequence: CASSLGQAAAGANVLTF.

This clone is a singleton in its sample. The V and J genes are TRBV6-4 and TRBJ2-2; possibly TRBD2 for D (5 bases). The CDR3 totals 15 residues. The V gene's germline CDR1 is MRHNA and CDR2 SNTAGT. V was pared by 5 bases and J by 1 base, with 11 bases between. This CDR3 is CASSPRRENTGELFF. The CDR3 bases are TGTGCCAGCAGTCCCCGCCGGGAGAACACCGGGGAGCTGTTTTTT.

This rearrangement joins TRBV15 to TRBJ2-7, with unresolved D. The germline V and J ends were trimmed by 0 bases and 4 bases, with 10 bases remaining between them. The CDR3 length is 14 residues. Germline CDR1 is LNHNV and CDR2 is YYDKDF (reference sequence). The CDR3, as DNA: TGTGCCACCAGCAGAGATAGAAACCTTTACGAGCAGTACTTC. This translates into CATSRDRNLYEQYF.

The gene calls are TRBV6-5 and TRBJ1-5; 9 nucleotides match TRBD1. CDR1 and CDR2 from the germline V gene are MNHEY and SVGAGI. The CDR3 has 14 amino acids. The V and J ends lost 5 bases and 7 bases, in that order; junction bases with no gene match: 6. The CDR3, as DNA: TGTGCCAGCAGTAATTACAGGGGGCGGCAGCCCCAGCATTTT. Translation: CASSNYRGRQPQHF.

The chain links TRBV11-1 to TRBJ2-1; 10 nucleotides match TRBD2. Per germline, CDR1 SGHAT and CDR2 FQDESV (reference sequence). CDR3 size: 13 residues. J lost 15 bases, V lost 1 base, and 6 bases had no gene match. The CDR3 DNA sequence: TGTGCCAGCAGCTTAGGAGCTCTAGCGGGAGTGTTCTTC. Amino acids: CASSLGALAGVFF. Filled out from reference TRBV11-1 and TRBJ2-1, the complete variable domain reads EAEVAQSPRYKITEKSQAVAFWCDPISGHATLYWYRQILGQGPELLVQFQDESVVDDSQLPKDRFSAERLKGVDSTLKIQPAELGDSAMYLCASSLGALAGVFFGPGTRLTVL.

V gene TRBV19 combines with J gene TRBJ2-7; a possible D gene is TRBD1 (5 bases). Germline CDR1 and CDR2: LNHDA and SQIVND (reference sequence). The CDR3 is 15 residues long. Trimming took 4 bases from V and 0 from J, leaving 13 bases between them. The chain's CDR3 is CASSKSQGYSYEQYF. DNA for the CDR3: TGTGCCAGTAGTAAGAGCCAGGGCTACTCCTACGAGCAGTACTTC. The full variable domain, in which reference TRBV19 and TRBJ2-7 provide the parts outside the CDR3, is DGGITQSPKYLFRKEGQNVTLSCEQNLNHDAMYWYRQDPGQGLRLIYYSQIVNDFQKGDIAEGYSVSREKKESFPLTVTSAQKNPTAFYLCASSKSQGYSYEQYFGPGTRLTVT.

The rearrangement uses TRBV7-2 and TRBJ1-5; tentatively, D is TRBD1 (6 bases). CDR1 SGHTA and CDR2 FQGNSA come from the germline V gene. The CDR3 extends over 15 amino acids. The ends were cut back, 3 bases at V and 3 bases at J, with 12 bases in the middle. CDR3 protein: CASSFSGQINQPQHF. The CDR3 DNA is TGTGCCAGCAGCTTTTCCGGACAGATCAATCAGCCCCAGCATTTT.

V usage is TRBV28 and J usage is TRBJ1-1; a weak D match, TRBD1 (6 bases). Trimming pared 5 bases from V and 0 bases from J, leaving 10 bases between. The CDR3 is 14 amino acids. From germline, CDR1 is MDHEN and CDR2 SYDVKM. The CDR3 DNA follows: TGTGCCAGCAGTCGACAGGCGATGAACACTGAAGCTTTCTTT. Its protein is CASSRQAMNTEAFF.

The V and J genes are TRBV19 and TRBJ1-5; TRBD1 matches 8 bases. V lost 4 bases, J lost 6 bases, and 8 bases stayed unmatched. The CDR3 is made up of 15 amino acids. Germline lookup yields CDR1 LNHDA and CDR2 SQIVND (reference sequence). CDR3 region: CASSSQQGVFQPQHF. The CDR3 DNA is TGTGCCAGTAGTAGCCAACAGGGGGTGTTTCAGCCCCAGCATTTT.